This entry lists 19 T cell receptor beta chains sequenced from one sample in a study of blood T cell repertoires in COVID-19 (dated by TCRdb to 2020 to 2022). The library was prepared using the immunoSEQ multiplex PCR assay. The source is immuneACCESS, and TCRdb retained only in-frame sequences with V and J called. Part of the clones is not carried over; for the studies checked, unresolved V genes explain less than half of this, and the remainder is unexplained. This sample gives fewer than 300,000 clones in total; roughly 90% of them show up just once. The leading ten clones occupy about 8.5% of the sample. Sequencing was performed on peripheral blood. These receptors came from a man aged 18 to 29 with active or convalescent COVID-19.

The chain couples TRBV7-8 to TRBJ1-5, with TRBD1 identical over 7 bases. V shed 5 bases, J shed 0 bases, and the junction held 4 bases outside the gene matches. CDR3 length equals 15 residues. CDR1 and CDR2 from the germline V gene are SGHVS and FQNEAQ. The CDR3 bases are TGTGCCAGCAGCCAAGGGGGCGATAGCAATCAGCCCCAGCATTTT. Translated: CASSQGGDSNQPQHF.

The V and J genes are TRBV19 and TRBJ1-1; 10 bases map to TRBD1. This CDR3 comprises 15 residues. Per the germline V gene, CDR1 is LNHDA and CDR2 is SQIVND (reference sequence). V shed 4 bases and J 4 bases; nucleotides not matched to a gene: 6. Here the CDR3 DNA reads TGTGCCAGTAGTAAAGACAGGGGGCTTAGCACTGAAGCTTTCTTT. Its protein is CASSKDRGLSTEAFF.

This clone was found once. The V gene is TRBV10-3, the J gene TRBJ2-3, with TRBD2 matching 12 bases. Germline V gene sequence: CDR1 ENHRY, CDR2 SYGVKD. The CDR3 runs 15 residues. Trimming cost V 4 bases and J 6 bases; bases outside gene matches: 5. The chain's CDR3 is CAISASGGAVDTQYF. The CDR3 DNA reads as TGTGCCATCAGTGCTAGCGGGGGGGCCGTGGATACGCAGTATTTT.

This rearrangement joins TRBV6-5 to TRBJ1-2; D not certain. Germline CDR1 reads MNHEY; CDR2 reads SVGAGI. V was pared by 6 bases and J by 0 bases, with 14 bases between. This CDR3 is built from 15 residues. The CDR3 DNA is TGTGCCAGCAGGATTACTAGGGCAGCTAACTATGGCTACACCTTC. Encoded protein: CASRITRAANYGYTF.

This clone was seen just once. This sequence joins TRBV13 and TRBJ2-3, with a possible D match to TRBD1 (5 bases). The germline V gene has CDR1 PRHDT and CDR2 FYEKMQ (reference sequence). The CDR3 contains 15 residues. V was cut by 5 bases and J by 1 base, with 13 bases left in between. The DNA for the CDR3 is TGTGCCAGCAGCCACAGGACCGCCGGCACAGATACGCAGTATTTT. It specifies CASSHRTAGTDTQYF.

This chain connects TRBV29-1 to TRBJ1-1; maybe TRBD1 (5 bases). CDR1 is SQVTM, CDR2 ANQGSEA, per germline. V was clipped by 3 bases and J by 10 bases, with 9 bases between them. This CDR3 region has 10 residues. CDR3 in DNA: TGCAGCGTTGATCCCCAGGGAGCTTTCTTT. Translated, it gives CSVDPQGAFF.

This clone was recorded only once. The DNA for the CDR3 is TGTGCCAGCAGGACAGGGTTTCAGTACTTC. It codes for CASRTGFQYF. The chain recombines TRBV2 with TRBJ2-7; 7 bases line up with TRBD1. Germline V gene data show CDR1 as SNHLY and CDR2 as FYNNEI. Losses at the gene ends were 6 bases for V and 10 bases for J; bases not matched to a gene: 3. This CDR3 contains 10 residues.

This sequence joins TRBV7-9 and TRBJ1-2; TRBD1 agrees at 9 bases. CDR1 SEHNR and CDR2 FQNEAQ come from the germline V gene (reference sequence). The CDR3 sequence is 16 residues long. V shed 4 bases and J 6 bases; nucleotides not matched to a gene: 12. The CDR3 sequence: CASSYPDSGQGHGYTF. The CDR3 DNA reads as TGTGCCAGCAGCTACCCTGATTCGGGACAGGGACATGGCTACACCTTC.

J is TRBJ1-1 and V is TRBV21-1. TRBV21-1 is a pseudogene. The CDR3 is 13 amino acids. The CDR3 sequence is CATPNAVNTEAFF. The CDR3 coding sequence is TGTGCCACTCCAAACGCGGTGAACACTGAAGCTTTCTTT.

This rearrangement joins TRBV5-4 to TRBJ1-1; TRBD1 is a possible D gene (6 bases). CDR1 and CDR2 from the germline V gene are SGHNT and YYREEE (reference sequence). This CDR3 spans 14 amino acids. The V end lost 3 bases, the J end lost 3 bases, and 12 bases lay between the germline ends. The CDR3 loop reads CASSYGQTDTEAFF. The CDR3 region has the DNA TGTGCCAGCAGCTATGGACAGACCGACACTGAAGCTTTCTTT.

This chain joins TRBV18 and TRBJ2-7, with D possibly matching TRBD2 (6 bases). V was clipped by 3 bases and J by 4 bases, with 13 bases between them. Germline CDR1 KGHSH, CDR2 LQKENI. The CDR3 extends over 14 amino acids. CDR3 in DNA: TGTGCCAGCTCACCGGCGGCGGGAAGATACGAGCAGTACTTC. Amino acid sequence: CASSPAAGRYEQYF. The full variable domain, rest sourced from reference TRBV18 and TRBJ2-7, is NAGVMQNPRHLVRRRGQEARLRCSPMKGHSHVYWYRQLPEEGLKFMVYLQKENIIDESGMPKERFSAEFPKEGPSILRIQQVVRGDSAAYFCASSPAAGRYEQYFGPGTRLTVT.

The CDR3 spells CASSWTGRTDTEAFF. CDR3 nucleotide sequence: TGTGCCAGCAGTTGGACAGGACGAACAGACACTGAAGCTTTCTTT. The chain couples TRBV6-5 to TRBJ1-1; 7 bases line up with TRBD1. The CDR3 loop spans 15 amino acids. V was clipped by 4 bases and J by 3 bases; unmatched bases: 8. The germline V gene encodes CDR1 MNHEY and CDR2 SVGAGI.

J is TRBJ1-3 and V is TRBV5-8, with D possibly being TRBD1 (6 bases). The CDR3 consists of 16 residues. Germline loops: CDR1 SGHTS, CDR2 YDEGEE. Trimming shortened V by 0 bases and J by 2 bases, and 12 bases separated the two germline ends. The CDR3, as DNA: TGTGCCAGCAGCTTGGAAGGGGGTTGGGCTGGAAACACCATATATTTT. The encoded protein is CASSLEGGWAGNTIYF. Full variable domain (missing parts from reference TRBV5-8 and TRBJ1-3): EAGVTQSPTHLIKTRGQQATLRCSPISGHTSVYWYQQALGLGLQFLLWYDEGEERNRGNFPPRFSGRQFPNYSSELNVNALELEDSALYLCASSLEGGWAGNTIYFGEGSWLTVV.

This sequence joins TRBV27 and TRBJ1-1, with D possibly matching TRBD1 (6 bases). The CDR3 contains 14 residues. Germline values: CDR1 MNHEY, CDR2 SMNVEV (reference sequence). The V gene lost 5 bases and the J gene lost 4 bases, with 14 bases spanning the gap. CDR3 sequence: CASSHRQGTTEAFF. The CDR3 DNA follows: TGTGCCAGCAGTCACCGGCAGGGGACCACTGAAGCTTTCTTT.

The CDR3 sequence is CASSSLTGGSQPQHF. The CDR3 coding sequence is TGTGCCAGCAGTTCTCTGACAGGGGGCAGCCAGCCCCAGCATTTT. V and J are TRBV28 and TRBJ1-5; 10 bases line up with TRBD1. The germline CDR1 and CDR2 sequences are MDHEN and SYDVKM. V shed 4 bases, J shed 7 bases, and the junction held 7 bases outside the gene matches. The CDR3 has 15 amino acids. Complete variable domain (other parts from reference TRBV28 and TRBJ1-5): DVKVTQSSRYLVKRTGEKVFLECVQDMDHENMFWYRQDPGLGLRLIYFSYDVKMKEKGDIPEGYSVSREKKERFSLILESASTNQTSMYLCASSSLTGGSQPQHFGDGTRLSIL.

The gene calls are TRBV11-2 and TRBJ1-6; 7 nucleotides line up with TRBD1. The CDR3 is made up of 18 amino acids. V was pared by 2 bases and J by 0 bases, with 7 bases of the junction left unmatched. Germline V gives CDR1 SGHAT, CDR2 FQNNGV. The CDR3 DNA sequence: TGTGCCAGCAGCTTACCAGCAGGGGACAGCTCCTATAATTCACCCCTCCACTTT. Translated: CASSLPAGDSSYNSPLHF.

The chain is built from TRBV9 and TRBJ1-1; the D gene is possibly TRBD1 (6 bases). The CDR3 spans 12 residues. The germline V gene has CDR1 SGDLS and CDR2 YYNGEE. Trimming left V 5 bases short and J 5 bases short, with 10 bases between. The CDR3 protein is CASRGANTEAFF. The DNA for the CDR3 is TGTGCCAGCAGGGGGGCAAATACTGAAGCTTTCTTT. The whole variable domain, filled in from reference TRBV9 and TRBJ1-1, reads DSGVTQTPKHLITATGQRVTLRCSPRSGDLSVYWYQQSLDQGLQFLIQYYNGEERAKGNILERFSAQQFPDLHSELNLSSLELGDSALYFCASRGANTEAFFGQGTRLTVV.

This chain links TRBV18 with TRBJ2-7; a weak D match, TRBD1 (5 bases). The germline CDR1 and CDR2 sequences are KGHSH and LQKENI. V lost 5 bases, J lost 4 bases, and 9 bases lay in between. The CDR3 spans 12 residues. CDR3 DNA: TGTGCCAGCTCAGATGCAGGGTACGAGCAGTACTTC. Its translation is CASSDAGYEQYF.

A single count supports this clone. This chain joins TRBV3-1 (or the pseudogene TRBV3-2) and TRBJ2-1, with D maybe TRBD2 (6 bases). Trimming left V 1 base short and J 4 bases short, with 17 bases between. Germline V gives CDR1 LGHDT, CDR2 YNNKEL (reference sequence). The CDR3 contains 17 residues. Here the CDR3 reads CASSQGAPGAGYNEQFF. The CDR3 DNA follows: TGTGCCAGCAGCCAAGGCGCCCCAGGTGCGGGGTACAATGAGCAGTTCTTC.